The 21 T cell receptor beta chains below all came from one sample that was sequenced in a study of T-cell reconstitution after alpha-beta-depleted transplantation in children. Preparation of the TCRbeta library was carried out with unique molecular identifiers. TCRdb itself ran the PCR reads through MiXCR, one entry per CDR3 protein. The sample records around 380,000 distinct CDR3 sequences, roughly a tenth being singletons. The input for sequencing was PBMCs from the stem cell graft donor, taken from the stem cell graft. All receptors derive from a human donor who donated a stem cell graft to a child with acute myeloid leukemia.

V usage is TRBV20-1 and J usage is TRBJ2-7; a weak D match, TRBD2 (5 bases). CDR3 length equals 15 residues. The V end lost 0 bases, the J end lost 5 bases, and 17 bases lay between the germline ends. Germline V gene sequence: CDR1 DFQATT, CDR2 SNEGSKA (reference sequence). CDR3 nucleotides: TGCAGTGCTAGAGATCCCTCTCCGGGGAGAGACGAGCAGTACTTC. Its translation: CSARDPSPGRDEQYF.

This clonotype was seen a handful of times. The rearrangement joins TRBV7-9 to TRBJ2-1, with TRBD2 matching 9 bases. V was pared by 1 base and J by 9 bases, with 10 bases of the junction left unmatched. CDR3 size: 16 residues. Per the germline V gene, CDR1 is SEHNR and CDR2 is FQNEAQ (reference sequence). CDR3 sequence: CASSLDGSSGNGEQFF. In DNA form, the CDR3 reads TGTGCCAGCAGCTTAGATGGGTCTAGCGGGAACGGTGAGCAGTTCTTC.

The rearrangement joins TRBV5-1 to TRBJ1-1; D is unclear. Germline V lookup: CDR1 SGHRS, CDR2 YFSETQ. This CDR3 comprises 16 residues. Trimming took 2 bases from V and 1 from J, leaving 15 bases between them. This CDR3 is CASSLAHLEPNTEAFF. CDR3 in DNA: TGCGCCAGCAGCTTAGCACACCTGGAACCGAACACTGAAGCTTTCTTT.

In this sample, this clonotype turned up many times. This rearrangement joins TRBV20-1 to TRBJ2-1, with TRBD2 identical over 7 bases. This CDR3 spans 14 amino acids. J gave up 2 bases and V 4 bases, and 5 bases lay outside the gene matches. The germline CDR1 and CDR2 sequences are DFQATT and SNEGSKA (reference sequence). The CDR3 sequence is CSATEAGTYNEQFF. CDR3 bases: TGCAGTGCTACCGAAGCGGGGACCTACAATGAGCAGTTCTTC.

This clonotype was observed at least ten times. V usage is TRBV6-1 and J usage is TRBJ2-2; possibly TRBD1 for D (5 bases). V was trimmed by 6 bases and J by 5 bases, leaving 7 bases between them. CDR1 and CDR2 from the germline V gene are MNHNS and SASEGT. The CDR3 sequence is 12 residues long. The CDR3 bases are TGTGCCAGCAGCAGGGAAACCGGGGAGCTGTTTTTT. Translation: CASSRETGELFF.

This clonotype occurred many times. The chain combines TRBV4-1 with TRBJ2-2, with D unresolved. CDR1 is MGHRA and CDR2 is YSYEKL in the germline V gene. V was pared by 4 bases and J by 0 bases, with 21 bases between. This CDR3 has 19 residues. This CDR3 reads CASSPEFTSAYANTGELFF. The CDR3 coding sequence is TGCGCCAGCAGCCCAGAGTTTACGTCGGCCTACGCGAACACCGGGGAGCTGTTTTTT.

Comment on this clonotype: The junction and the germline gene differ at one end; a read error may be behind it. V and J are TRBV5-4 and TRBJ2-4; D perhaps matches TRBD1 (5 bases). CDR1 is SGHNT and CDR2 is YYREEE in the germline V gene (reference sequence). The CDR3 spans 17 residues. The CDR3 sequence: CASSLGAPIYRLDIHYF. CDR3 bases: TGTGCCAGCAGCTTGGGCGCCCCTATATACAGGTTGGACATTCACTACTTC.

This clonotype was detected many times. This chain joins TRBV5-1 and TRBJ2-2, with 8 nucleotides matching TRBD2. Germline-derived CDR1 and CDR2 are SGHRS and YFSETQ. CDR3 size: 17 residues. The V segment lost 5 bases and the J segment 0 bases; nucleotides outside the gene matches: 9. CDR3 protein: CASRPVAGPANTGELFF. The CDR3 nucleotides are TGCGCCAGCAGGCCGGTAGCGGGACCCGCGAACACCGGGGAGCTGTTTTTT. Full variable domain (rest looked up from reference TRBV5-1 and TRBJ2-2): KAGVTQTPRYLIKTRGQQVTLSCSPISGHRSVSWYQQTPGQGLQFLFEYFSETQRNKGNFPGRFSGRQFSNSRSEMNVSTLELGDSALYLCASRPVAGPANTGELFFGEGSRLTVL.

CDR3 in DNA: TGTGCCAGCAGTCTGAGGACTAGCGGGAGCAGCACAGATACGCAGTATTTT. Its protein product is CASSLRTSGSSTDTQYF. The rearrangement uses TRBV28 and TRBJ2-3; 13 nucleotides match TRBD2. V was pared by 5 bases and J by 0 bases, with 5 bases of the junction left unmatched. The CDR3 length is 17 residues. Germline V lookup: CDR1 MDHEN, CDR2 SYDVKM.

This clonotype has just a few counts. The junction does not match germline at one end; this may be a read error. V gene TRBV5-4 combines with J gene TRBJ2-4; a possible D gene is TRBD1 (5 bases). This CDR3 has 15 residues. CDR1 and CDR2 (germline): SGHNT, YYREEE (reference sequence). CDR3 bases: TGTGCCAGCAGCCACACCAGGGCCGCCAAAAACAGTCAGTACTTC. This sequence encodes CASSHTRAAKNSQYF.

The chain joins TRBV14 to TRBJ2-5; tentative D call: TRBD2 (5 bases). CDR3 size: 13 residues. V was clipped by 3 bases and J by 7 bases, with 12 bases between them. Germline loops: CDR1 SGHDN, CDR2 FVKESK. In DNA, the CDR3 is TGTGCCAGCAGCCAGCAGACTATAGGGACCCAGTACTTC. Translation gives CASSQQTIGTQYF.

This clonotype was observed a handful of times. The genes are TRBV19 and TRBJ1-5; D remains unclear. V lost 4 bases and J lost 3, with 16 bases in between. There are 16 residues in the CDR3. The germline gives CDR1 LNHDA, CDR2 SQIVND (reference sequence). CDR3 sequence (DNA): TGTGCCAGTAGTACATCCTCGGAAACCTTCAATCAGCCCCAGCATTTT. Its protein is CASSTSSETFNQPQHF.

The chain employs TRBV14 and TRBJ2-7; D ambiguous. CDR3 length: 13 amino acids. CDR1 and CDR2 (germline): SGHDN, FVKESK. Trimming took off 6 bases at V and 5 bases at J, with 14 bases between the two ends. The CDR3 region is CASSPQGYHEQYF. CDR3 bases: TGTGCCAGCAGTCCCCAAGGATACCACGAGCAGTACTTC.

This clonotype has more than one count but fewer than ten. The chain recombines TRBV7-2 with TRBJ2-1, with 7 bases matching TRBD2. CDR1 and CDR2 from the germline V gene are SGHTA and FQGNSA. This CDR3 spans 16 amino acids. V shed 5 bases, J shed 12 bases, and the junction held 19 bases outside the gene matches. The CDR3 sequence: CASSQGAGLSRNRQFF. CDR3 DNA: TGTGCCAGCAGCCAGGGTGCGGGACTATCGAGGAATCGGCAGTTCTTC.

V gene TRBV10-2 combines with J gene TRBJ2-1; TRBD1 agrees at 9 bases. This CDR3 is 16 amino acids long. Germline V CDR1 and CDR2: WSHSY, SAAADI. The J segment lost 5 bases and the V segment lost 1 base, leaving 6 bases of the junction unmatched. In DNA form, the CDR3 reads TGCGCCAGCAGTGAGTGGGGACAGGGTCCCGACAATGAGCAGTTCTTC. This translates into CASSEWGQGPDNEQFF.

This clonotype was recorded a few times. The CDR3 DNA follows: TGTGCCAGCAGCGTCGGGGCGGGGAGTGAGCAGTTCTTC. It specifies CASSVGAGSEQFF. The chain has TRBV9 and TRBJ2-1; D is perhaps TRBD2 (6 bases). The CDR3 extends over 13 amino acids. CDR1 SGDLS and CDR2 YYNGEE come from the germline V gene. V was clipped by 2 bases and J by 9 bases, with 12 bases between them.

Many counts were recorded for this clonotype. The rearrangement uses TRBV7-2 and TRBJ1-3; D is ambiguous. Germline lookup yields CDR1 SGHTA and CDR2 FQGNSA. V was clipped by 5 bases and J by 1 base, with 12 bases between them. The CDR3 totals 15 residues. The CDR3, as DNA: TGTGCCAGCAGCCGACGGACGGCTTCTGGAAACACCATATATTTT. This encodes CASSRRTASGNTIYF. The whole variable domain, filled in from reference TRBV7-2 and TRBJ1-3, reads GAGVSQSPSNKVTEKGKDVELRCDPISGHTALYWYRQSLGQGLEFLIYFQGNSAPDKSGLPSDRFSAERTGGSVSTLTIQRTQQEDSAVYLCASSRRTASGNTIYFGEGSWLTVV.

The V and J genes are TRBV5-1 and TRBJ2-5; 9 positions match TRBD2. V gave up 0 bases and J gave up 3 bases; unmatched junction bases: 9. The CDR3 covers 17 residues. Germline V gives CDR1 SGHRS, CDR2 YFSETQ. As DNA, the CDR3 is TGCGCCAGCAGCTTGGGCGCCATGCCTAGCGGGAAAGAGACCCAGTACTTC. Amino acids: CASSLGAMPSGKETQYF. Supplemented by reference TRBV5-1 and TRBJ2-5, the full variable domain reads KAGVTQTPRYLIKTRGQQVTLSCSPISGHRSVSWYQQTPGQGLQFLFEYFSETQRNKGNFPGRFSGRQFSNSRSEMNVSTLELGDSALYLCASSLGAMPSGKETQYFGPGTRLLVL.

There are a few counts of this clonotype. This sequence joins TRBV10-3 and TRBJ2-2, with D unresolved. Germline V gives CDR1 ENHRY, CDR2 SYGVKD. Trimming left V 4 bases short and J 1 base short, with 10 bases between. The CDR3 is made up of 15 amino acids. The CDR3 loop reads CAISVLRQNTGELFF. The CDR3 DNA reads as TGTGCCATCAGTGTCCTCAGGCAGAACACCGGGGAGCTGTTTTTT.

This clonotype was recorded at least ten times. The chain has TRBV12-3 or TRBV12-4 and TRBJ1-1; D ambiguous. V was trimmed by 3 bases and J by 4 bases, leaving 9 bases between them. The CDR3 consists of 13 residues. DNA for the CDR3: TGTGCCAGCAGTTTCGCCCGAGGCACTGAAGCTTTCTTT. Residues: CASSFARGTEAFF.

To note about this clonotype: Given a much more abundant clone one base away, this may be a read error. The genes are TRBV27 and TRBJ2-3; the D gene is possibly TRBD2 (5 bases). The CDR3 contains 19 residues. Between the trimmed V and J ends, which lost 9 bases and 0 bases, there was a span of 28 bases. Germline-derived CDR1 and CDR2 are MNHEY and SMNVEV (reference sequence). In nucleotides, the CDR3 is TGTGCCAGTACGCGAACCCTAAAGACCGGGATACTTAGCACAGATACGCAGTATTTT. Amino acids: CASTRTLKTGILSTDTQYF.